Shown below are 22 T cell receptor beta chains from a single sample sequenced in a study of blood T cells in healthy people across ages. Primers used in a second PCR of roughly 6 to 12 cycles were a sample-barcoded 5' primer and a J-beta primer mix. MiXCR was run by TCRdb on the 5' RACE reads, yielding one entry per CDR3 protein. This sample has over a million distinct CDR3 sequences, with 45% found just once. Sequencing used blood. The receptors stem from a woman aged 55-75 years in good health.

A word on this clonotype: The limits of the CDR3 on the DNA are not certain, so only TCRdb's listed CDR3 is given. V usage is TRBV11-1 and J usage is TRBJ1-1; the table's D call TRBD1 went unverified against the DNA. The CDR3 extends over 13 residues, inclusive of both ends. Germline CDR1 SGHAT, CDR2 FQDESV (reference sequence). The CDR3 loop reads CASSRAGRTEAFF.

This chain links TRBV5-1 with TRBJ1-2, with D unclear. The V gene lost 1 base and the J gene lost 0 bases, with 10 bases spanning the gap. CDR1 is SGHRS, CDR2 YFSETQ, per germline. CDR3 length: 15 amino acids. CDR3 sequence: CASSLSGISNYGYTF. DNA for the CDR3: TGCGCCAGCAGCTTGTCCGGGATATCTAACTATGGCTACACCTTC.

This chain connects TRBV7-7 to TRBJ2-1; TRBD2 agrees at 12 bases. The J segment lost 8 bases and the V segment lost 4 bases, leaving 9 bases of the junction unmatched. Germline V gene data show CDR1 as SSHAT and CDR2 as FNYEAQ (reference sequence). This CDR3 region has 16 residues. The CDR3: CASSSLTSGRGDEQFF. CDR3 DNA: TGTGCCAGCAGCTCCCTGACTAGCGGGAGAGGTGATGAGCAGTTCTTC. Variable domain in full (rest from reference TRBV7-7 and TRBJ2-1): GAGVSQSPRYKVTKRGQDVTLRCDPISSHATLYWYQQALGQGPEFLTYFNYEAQPDKSGLPSDRFSAERPEGSISTLTIQRTEQRDSAMYRCASSSLTSGRGDEQFFGPGTRLTVL.

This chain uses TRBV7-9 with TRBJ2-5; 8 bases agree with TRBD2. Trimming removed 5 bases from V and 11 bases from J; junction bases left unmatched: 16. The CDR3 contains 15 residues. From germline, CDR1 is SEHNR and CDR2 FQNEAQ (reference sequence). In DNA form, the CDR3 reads TGTGCCAGCAGCGGGGGACGAGCGGGAGTGAATGAGCAGTACTTC. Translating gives CASSGGRAGVNEQYF.

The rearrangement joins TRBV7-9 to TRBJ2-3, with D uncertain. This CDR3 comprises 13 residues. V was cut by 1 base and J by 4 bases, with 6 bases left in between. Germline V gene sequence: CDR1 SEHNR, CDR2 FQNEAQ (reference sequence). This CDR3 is CASSLVFADTQYF. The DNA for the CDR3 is TGTGCCAGCAGCTTAGTTTTTGCAGATACGCAGTATTTT.

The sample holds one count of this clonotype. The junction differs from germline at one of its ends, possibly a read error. CDR3 sequence reads: CASSFEDRDYNNEQFF. CDR3 DNA: TGTGCTAGCAGCTTCGAGGACCGGGACTACAACAATGAGCAGTTCTTC. This rearrangement joins TRBV5-6 to TRBJ2-1, with TRBD2 matching over 7 bases. Germline assignment: CDR1 SGHDT and CDR2 YYEEEE. This CDR3 is built from 16 residues.

This CDR3 is CASSLGMGTQYF. Written as DNA, the CDR3 is TGTGCCAGCAGCTTAGGGATGGGTACGCAGTATTTT. The chain links TRBV7-9 to TRBJ2-3; D is uncertain. The CDR3 extends over 12 amino acids. CDR1 is SEHNR and CDR2 is FQNEAQ in the germline V gene (reference sequence). Deletions cut 1 base from V and 8 bases from J, with 7 bases between.

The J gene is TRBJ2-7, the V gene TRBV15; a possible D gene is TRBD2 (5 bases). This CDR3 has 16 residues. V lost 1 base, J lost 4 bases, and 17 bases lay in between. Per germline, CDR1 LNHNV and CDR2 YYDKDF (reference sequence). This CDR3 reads CATSRGPLAGPYEQYF. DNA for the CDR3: TGTGCCACCAGCAGAGGTCCCCTCGCGGGCCCTTACGAGCAGTACTTC.

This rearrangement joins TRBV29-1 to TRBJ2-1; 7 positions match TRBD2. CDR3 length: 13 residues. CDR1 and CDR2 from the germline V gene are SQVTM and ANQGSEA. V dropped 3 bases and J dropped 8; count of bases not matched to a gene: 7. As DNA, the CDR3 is TGCAGCGTTGACGGGGAGGGCCTTGATGAGCAGTTCTTC. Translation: CSVDGEGLDEQFF.

In DNA, the CDR3 is TGTGCCAGCAGCGACCGCCAGGGCGCCTATGGCTACACCTTC. Amino acid sequence: CASSDRQGAYGYTF. V usage is TRBV13 and J usage is TRBJ1-2, with a tentative D call TRBD1 (5 bases). The CDR3 is made up of 14 amino acids. CDR1 is PRHDT and CDR2 is FYEKMQ in the germline V gene (reference sequence). V gave up 5 bases and J gave up 4 bases, with 14 bases separating them. The entire variable domain, with the rest obtained from reference TRBV13 and TRBJ1-2, is as follows: AAGVIQSPRHLIKEKRETATLKCYPIPRHDTVYWYQQGPGQDPQFLISFYEKMQSDKGSIPDRFSAQQFSDYHSELNMSSLELGDSALYFCASSDRQGAYGYTFGSGTRLTVV.

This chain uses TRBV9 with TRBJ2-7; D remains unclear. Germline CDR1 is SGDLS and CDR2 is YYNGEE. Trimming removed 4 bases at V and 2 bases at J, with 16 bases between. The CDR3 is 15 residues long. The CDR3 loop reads CASSPLRPPAYEQYF. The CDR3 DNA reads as TGTGCCAGCAGCCCTCTTAGACCACCAGCCTACGAGCAGTACTTC.

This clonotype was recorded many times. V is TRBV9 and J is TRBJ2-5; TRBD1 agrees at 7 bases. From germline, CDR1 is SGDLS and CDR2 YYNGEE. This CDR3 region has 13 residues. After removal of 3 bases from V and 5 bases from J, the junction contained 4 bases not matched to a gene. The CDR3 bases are TGTGCCAGCAGCGCGACAGGGACGGAGACCCAGTACTTC. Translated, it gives CASSATGTETQYF.

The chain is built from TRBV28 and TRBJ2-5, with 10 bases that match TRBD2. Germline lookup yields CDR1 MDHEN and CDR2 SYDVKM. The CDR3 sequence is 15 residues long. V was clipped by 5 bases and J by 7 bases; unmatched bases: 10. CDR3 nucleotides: TGTGCCAGCAGTCCACTAGCGGGACGGGGGTGGACCCAGTACTTC. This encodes CASSPLAGRGWTQYF.

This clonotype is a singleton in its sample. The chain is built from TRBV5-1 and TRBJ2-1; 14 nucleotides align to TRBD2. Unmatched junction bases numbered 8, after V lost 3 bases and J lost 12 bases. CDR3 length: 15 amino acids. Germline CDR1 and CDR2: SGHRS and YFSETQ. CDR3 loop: CASSSGLAGVYVQFF. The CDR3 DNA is TGCGCCAGCAGCTCGGGACTAGCGGGAGTGTATGTGCAGTTCTTC.

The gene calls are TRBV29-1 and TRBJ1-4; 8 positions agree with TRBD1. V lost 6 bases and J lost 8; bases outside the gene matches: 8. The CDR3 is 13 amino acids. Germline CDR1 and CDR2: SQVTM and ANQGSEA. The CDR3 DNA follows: TGCAGCGTCTTGACAGGGGTGGGGGAAAAACTGTTTTTT. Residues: CSVLTGVGEKLFF.

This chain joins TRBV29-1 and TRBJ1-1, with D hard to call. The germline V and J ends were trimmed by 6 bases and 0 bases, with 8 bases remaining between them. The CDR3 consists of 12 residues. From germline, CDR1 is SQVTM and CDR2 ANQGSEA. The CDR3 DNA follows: TGCAGCGTCGGGAGGGTGAACACTGAAGCTTTCTTT. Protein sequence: CSVGRVNTEAFF.

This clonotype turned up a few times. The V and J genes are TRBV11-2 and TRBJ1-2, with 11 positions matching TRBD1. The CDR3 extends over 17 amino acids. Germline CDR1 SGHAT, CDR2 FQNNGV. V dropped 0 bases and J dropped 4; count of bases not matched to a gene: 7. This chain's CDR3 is CASSLDGTGGTAYGYTF. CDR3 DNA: TGTGCCAGCAGCTTAGATGGGACAGGGGGGACTGCCTATGGCTACACCTTC.

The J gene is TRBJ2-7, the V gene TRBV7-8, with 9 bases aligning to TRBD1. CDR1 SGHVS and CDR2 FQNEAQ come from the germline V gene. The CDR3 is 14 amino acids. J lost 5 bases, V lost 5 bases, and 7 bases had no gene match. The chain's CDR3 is CASSPGQGTDEQYF. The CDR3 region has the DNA TGTGCCAGCAGCCCGGGACAGGGAACCGACGAGCAGTACTTC.

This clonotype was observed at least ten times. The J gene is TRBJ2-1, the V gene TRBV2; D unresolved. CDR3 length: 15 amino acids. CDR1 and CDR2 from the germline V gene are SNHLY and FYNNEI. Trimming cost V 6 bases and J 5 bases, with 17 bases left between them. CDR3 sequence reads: CASRRQGVMDNEQFF. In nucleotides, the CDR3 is TGTGCCAGCAGGCGGCAAGGAGTAATGGACAATGAGCAGTTCTTC.

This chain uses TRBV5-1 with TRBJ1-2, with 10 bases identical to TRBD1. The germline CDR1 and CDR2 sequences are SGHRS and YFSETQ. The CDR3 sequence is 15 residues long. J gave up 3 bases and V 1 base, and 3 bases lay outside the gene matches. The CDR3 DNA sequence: TGCGCCAGCAGCTTGCGCGGACAGGGGGACTATGGCTACACCTTC. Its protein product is CASSLRGQGDYGYTF.

CDR3 region: CASSQEGGFPNNEQFF. The CDR3 bases are TGTGCCAGCAGCCAAGAGGGAGGATTCCCTAACAATGAGCAGTTCTTC. The genes are TRBV4-2 and TRBJ2-1; D is possibly TRBD2 (6 bases). CDR1 LGHNA and CDR2 YNFKEQ come from the germline V gene. The CDR3 is made up of 16 amino acids. The V end was cut by 0 bases, the J end by 5 bases, with 14 bases between.

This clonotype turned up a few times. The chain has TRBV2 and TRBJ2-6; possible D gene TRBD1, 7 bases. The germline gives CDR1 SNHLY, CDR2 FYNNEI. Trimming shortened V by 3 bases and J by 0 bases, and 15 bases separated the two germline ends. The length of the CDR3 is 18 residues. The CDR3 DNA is TGTGCCAGCAGTGAGGAGGGGGCAGGTCTCTCTGGGGCCAACGTCCTGACTTTC. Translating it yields CASSEEGAGLSGANVLTF.